The 5 T cell receptor beta chains given below trace back to one sample, sequenced in a study of blood T cell repertoires in COVID-19. Using immunoSEQ multiplex PCR, the repertoire was profiled, and TCRdb retains in-frame clones only, with some absent. Of 65,000 to 90,000 clones listed, 83% are singletons. Sequenced: peripheral blood. The source is an elderly woman with acute or convalescent COVID-19.

This chain links TRBV20-1 with TRBJ1-1, with unresolved D. The CDR3 is 11 residues long. In germline, CDR1 is DFQATT, CDR2 SNEGSKA (reference sequence). The germline V and J ends were trimmed by 6 bases and 6 bases, with 11 bases remaining between them. The CDR3 DNA sequence: TGCAGTGCCCCCTCTCGGGCTGAAGCTTTCTTT. Amino acid sequence: CSAPSRAEAFF.

The chain combines TRBV7-9 with TRBJ1-2; a possible D gene is TRBD1 (5 bases). The germline CDR1 and CDR2 sequences are SEHNR and FQNEAQ (reference sequence). The CDR3 is 15 amino acids. V was shortened by 1 base and J by 4 bases, with 13 bases between the two germline ends. In DNA form, the CDR3 reads TGTGCCAGCAGCTTAGAAGGGGTGTCGGTCTATGGCTACACCTTC. Translating gives CASSLEGVSVYGYTF.

This sequence joins TRBV7-9 and TRBJ2-6, with TRBD2 matching over 7 bases. Per the germline V gene, CDR1 is SEHNR and CDR2 is FQNEAQ (reference sequence). Trimming removed 11 bases from V and 0 bases from J; junction bases left unmatched: 7. This CDR3 is built from 15 residues. The CDR3 loop is CALGAGVSGANVLTF. The CDR3 bases are TGTGCCCTCGGGGCGGGGGTCTCTGGGGCCAACGTCCTGACTTTC.

The CDR3 sequence is CASSYGGSPTDTQYF. The CDR3, as DNA: TGTGCCAGCAGTTACGGCGGGTCCCCCACAGATACGCAGTATTTT. The chain joins TRBV6-2 or TRBV6-3 to TRBJ2-3; TRBD2 might be the D (5 bases). This CDR3 contains 15 residues. Germline V gives CDR1 MNHEY, CDR2 SVGEGT. Trimming took 2 bases from V and 2 from J, leaving 11 bases between them.

CDR3 amino acids: CASSFSLAGLTYEQYF. The CDR3 nucleotides read TGTGCCAGCAGTTTCAGTCTAGCGGGGTTAACCTACGAGCAGTACTTC. The gene calls are TRBV28 and TRBJ2-7; 9 nucleotides agree with TRBD2. The germline V gene encodes CDR1 MDHEN and CDR2 SYDVKM. Trimming cost V 3 bases and J 2 bases; bases outside gene matches: 8. The CDR3 consists of 16 residues.